Presented here are 2 T cell receptor beta chains from one specimen sequenced in a study of blood T cells in healthy people across ages. The authors ran a second PCR of about 6 to 12 cycles using a sample-barcoded 5' primer and a J-beta primer mix. TCRdb itself ran the 5' RACE reads through MiXCR, one entry per CDR3 protein. Altogether around 1.5 million distinct CDR3 sequences are present, roughly a third being singletons, with the ten largest covering over 9%. Source material: blood. Receptors originate from a woman aged 30 to 39 in good health.

There are a few counts of this clonotype. The chain carries TRBV7-9 and TRBJ2-7, with 7 bases aligning to TRBD2. The germline gives CDR1 SEHNR, CDR2 FQNEAQ (reference sequence). V shed 5 bases and J 5 bases; nucleotides not matched to a gene: 9. This CDR3 is 14 amino acids long. The CDR3 is CASSPGTNFNEQYF. The CDR3 DNA is TGTGCCAGCAGCCCCGGGACTAACTTCAACGAGCAGTACTTC.

This chain joins TRBV6-5 and TRBJ1-1, with 8 bases identical to TRBD1. The CDR3 runs to 14 residues. The trim removed 6 bases at V and 8 bases at J, leaving 11 bases unmatched. Germline CDR1 MNHEY, CDR2 SVGAGI. CDR3: CASSREDRVEEAFF. The CDR3 coding sequence is TGTGCCAGCAGCCGCGAGGACAGGGTGGAAGAAGCTTTCTTT.